A single TCR beta chain is shown here with its context. TCRdb reprocessed the 5' RACE reads with MiXCR, giving one entry per CDR3 protein. This sample yields 690,000 or so distinct CDR3 sequences, of which roughly 6% are seen a single time; roughly 1.8% belongs to the top ten. Germline CDR1 and CDR2: MGHDK and SYGVNS. The CDR3 is 18 amino acids. After removal of 0 bases from V and 2 bases from J, the junction contained 7 bases not matched to a gene. This entry belongs to a study of identical twins. This sequence was found in a man younger than 35 in good health. This chain links TRBV25-1 with TRBJ1-5; 10 bases are shared with TRBD1. Sequences were obtained from naive T cells sorted from blood. CDR3 bases: TGTGCCAGCAGTGAATATTGGGACAGGGGTGAGGGCAATCAGCCCCAGCATTTT. Translation: CASSEYWDRGEGNQPQHF. Drawing the rest from reference TRBV25-1 and TRBJ1-5, the complete variable domain is EADIYQTPRYLVIGTGKKITLECSQTMGHDKMYWYQQDPGMELHLIHYSYGVNSTEKGDLSSESTVSRIRTEHFPLTLESARPSHTSQYLCASSEYWDRGEGNQPQHFGDGTRLSIL.